This is a list of T cell receptor beta chains from one sample in a study of somatic mutations in cytotoxic T cells in rheumatoid arthritis. Sequencing was performed with immunoSEQ multiplex PCR; in TCRdb, only in-frame clones are kept and a portion is missing. The table has approximately 30,000 clones, roughly 80% seen once. Specimen: CD8+ T cells sorted from blood. These receptors all come from an adult with rheumatoid arthritis. Each CDR3 is given with its conserved first and last residue. D genes are given only for firm matches. Some rows have no size entry. The others give once, few or many, or a class for an expanded clone.

>TRBD1|NA|16|TRBJ2-7|TRBV4-3
TGCGCCAGCAGCCAAGACTCGGGACAGGGGGTCTACGAGCAGTACTTC
CASSQDSGQGVYEQYF
>NA|NA|16|TRBJ1-5|TRBV6-6
TGTGCCAGCAGTTCGACCGTGGGGGGGATGGGTCAGCCCCAGCATTTT
CASSSTVGGMGQPQHF
>NA|NA|14|TRBJ2-1|TRBV19
TGTGCCAGTAGTCGAGGAGGGCTCTACAATGAGCAGTTCTTC
CASSRGGLYNEQFF
>NA|NA|15|TRBJ1-1|TRBV4-1
TGCGCCAGCAGCCAAGATAACAGGCTGAACACTGAAGCTTTCTTT
CASSQDNRLNTEAFF
>NA|NA|13|TRBJ1-2|TRBV5-1
TGCGCCAGCAGCTTGCGTAGTACTGAGGGCTACACCTTC
CASSLRSTEGYTF
>TRBD1|NA|15|TRBJ1-5|TRBV27
TGTGCCAGCAGTCCCCGGGGACAGAGCAATCAGCCCCAGCATTTT
CASSPRGQSNQPQHF
>NA|NA|11|TRBJ2-5|TRBV27
TGTGCCAGCGGGGGATTGGAGACCCAGTACTTC
CASGGLETQYF
>NA|NA|16|TRBJ2-7|TRBV4-1
TGCGCCAGCAGCCCCGGCGGAGGAGTGGGCTCCTACGAGCAGTACTTC
CASSPGGGVGSYEQYF
>NA|NA|13|TRBJ1-1|TRBV7-6
TGTGCCAGCAGCTTAGGAGGAAAAACTGAAGCTTTCTTT
CASSLGGKTEAFF
>NA|NA|12|TRBJ2-1|TRBV6-5
TGTGCCAGCAGTTTCAGGAACAATGAGCAGTTCTTC
CASSFRNNEQFF
>NA|once|11|TRBJ2-1|TRBV2
TGTGCCAAGGACAGAAACAATGAGCAGTTCTTC
CAKDRNNEQFF
>TRBD1|NA|16|TRBJ2-1|TRBV6-6
TGTGCCAGCAGGAGGGACAGCCTGGGGCCACACAATGAGCAGTTCTTC
CASRRDSLGPHNEQFF
>TRBD2|NA|15|TRBJ2-3|TRBV6-4
TGTGCCAGCAGCCTCAGCGGGAGTGGCACAGATACGCAGTATTTT
CASSLSGSGTDTQYF
>TRBD2|few|14|TRBJ2-1|TRBV14
TGTGCCAGCAGCAGTAGCGGGAGGGCTAATGAGCAGTTCTTC
CASSSSGRANEQFF
>TRBD2|NA|16|TRBJ2-3|TRBV19
TGTGCCAGTAGTATAGATCGGGGAGGGGTTACAGATACGCAGTATTTT
CASSIDRGGVTDTQYF
>NA|NA|12|TRBJ2-3|TRBV7-9
TGTGCCAGCAGCTCTCCCGCGGGGGACAAGTATTTT
CASSSPAGDKYF
>TRBD2|once|15|TRBJ2-1|TRBV7-2
TGTGCCAGCAGCTCGACGGCTAGCGGCTACAATGAGCAGTTCTTC
CASSSTASGYNEQFF
>NA|NA|13|TRBJ2-7|TRBV7-8
TGTGCCAGCAGCTTCCCCCCGTCGGACGAGCAGTACTTC
CASSFPPSDEQYF
>NA|NA|13|TRBJ1-5|TRBV5-6
TGTGCCAGCAGCTTGGCGCGGGGTCAGCCCCAGCATTTT
CASSLARGQPQHF
>NA|NA|13|TRBJ2-7|TRBV5-1
TGCGCCAGCACGAGGGACGGCTCCTACGAGCAGTACTTC
CASTRDGSYEQYF
>NA|NA|11|TRBJ2-1|TRBV12-5
TGTGCTAGTGGTTTTTATGGGCCGGCGTTCTTC
CASGFYGPAFF
>TRBD1|NA|17|TRBJ1-1|TRBV4-3
TGCGCCAGCAGCCAAGAAGAGGGGGCTTCAATGAACACTGAAGCTTTCTTT
CASSQEEGASMNTEAFF
>NA|NA|16|TRBJ2-3|TRBV14
TGTGCCAGCAGCGCCCGAACCATTCTCGGCACAGATACGCAGTATTTT
CASSARTILGTDTQYF
>NA|NA|13|TRBJ1-2|TRBV4-3
TGCGCCAGCAGCCAAGCCCCCAACTATGGCTACACCTTC
CASSQAPNYGYTF
>NA|NA|18|TRBJ2-6|TRBV4-2
TGTGCCAGCAGCCAAGAGGACGAGGGCAGCTCTGGGGCCAACGTCCTGACTTTC
CASSQEDEGSSGANVLTF
>TRBD2|NA|15|TRBJ2-7|TRBV13
TGTGCCAGCAGCTTTGCAGCGGGGGTAACCTACGAGCAGTACTTC
CASSFAAGVTYEQYF
>TRBD1|NA|17|TRBJ2-1|TRBV29-1
TGCAGCGTCCCTGGGACAGGGAGAGGAAGACCGTCCAATGAGCAGTTCTTC
CSVPGTGRGRPSNEQFF
>NA|NA|18|TRBJ2-1|TRBV30
TGTGCCTGGAGTGTACACCCACGGAGGGGGAGGGCCGTCGGTGAGCAGTTCTTC
CAWSVHPRRGRAVGEQFF
>NA|NA|19|TRBJ2-1|TRBV2
TGTGCCAGCAGGCCAAGTGGGCGGGACCGCCTGAGCTCCTACAATGAGCAGTTCTTC
CASRPSGRDRLSSYNEQFF
>NA|NA|14|TRBJ1-1|TRBV14
TGTGCCAGCAGCCAAGAAGGTAGGGGCACTGAAGCTTTCTTT
CASSQEGRGTEAFF
>TRBD1|NA|17|TRBJ1-1|TRBV19
TGTGCCAGTAGTATCCGCATGGACAGGGCAAAGAACACTGAAGCTTTCTTT
CASSIRMDRAKNTEAFF
>NA|NA|14|TRBJ1-2|TRBV6-1
TGTGCCAGCAGTGGCAGGCCACCTAACTATGGCTACACCTTC
CASSGRPPNYGYTF
>NA|NA|14|TRBJ1-5|TRBV7-9
TGTGCCAGCAGCCCCGACAGGCCAAATCAGCCCCAGCATTTT
CASSPDRPNQPQHF
>NA|NA|16|TRBJ1-2|TRBV6-5
TGTGCCAGCAGTTACTCGATACTCCCCTGGGGCTATGGCTACACCTTC
CASSYSILPWGYGYTF
>NA|NA|11|TRBJ2-5|TRBV5-6
TGTGCCAGCAGCTTGGGAAAGACCCAGTACTTC
CASSLGKTQYF
>NA|medium-sized|12|TRBJ2-2|TRBV7-2
TGTGCCAGCAGCTTTCCCACCGGGGAGCTGTTTTTT
CASSFPTGELFF
>NA|NA|16|TRBJ2-1|TRBV27
TGTGCCAGCAGTTACCCTCGACAGGGAGGACACAATGAGCAGTTCTTC
CASSYPRQGGHNEQFF
>TRBD2|NA|14|TRBJ2-1|TRBV2
TGTGCCAGCAAACTAGCGGGAGGGCCTGGAGAGCAGTTCTTC
CASKLAGGPGEQFF
>NA|few|13|TRBJ1-4|TRBV7-9
TGTGCCAGCAGCTTAGCCACGGCGTCGGGACTGTTTTTT
CASSLATASGLFF
>NA|NA|14|TRBJ1-6|TRBV27
TGTGCCAGCAACCCACGGGCGGGAAATTCACCCCTCCACTTT
CASNPRAGNSPLHF
>NA|NA|15|TRBJ1-5|TRBV7-9
TGTGCCAGCAGCTCATCAGGGGAGGTTGGGCAGCCCCAGCATTTT
CASSSSGEVGQPQHF
>TRBD2|NA|18|TRBJ2-3|TRBV15
TGTGCCACCAGCACAACCCGGTTTATAGCGGGACGGACAGATACGCAGTATTTT
CATSTTRFIAGRTDTQYF
>NA|NA|15|TRBJ1-1|TRBV7-8
TGTGCCAGCAGCTTTCTGCCAGGGGACCTCACTGAAGCTTTCTTT
CASSFLPGDLTEAFF
>NA|NA|17|TRBJ1-2|TRBV28
TGTGCCAGCAGTTTAGTGGGCCCCTCGTCCGGGTACTATGGCTACACCTTC
CASSLVGPSSGYYGYTF
>NA|NA|13|TRBJ2-1|TRBV27
TGTGCCAGCAGTTTTCCGGGGGGTCGGGACAGGTTCTTC
CASSFPGGRDRFF